One and the same sample provided the 3 T cell receptor beta chains below, sequenced in a study of identical twins' blood T cells. TCRdb independently ran MiXCR on the 5' RACE reads; one entry per CDR3 protein. Of 300,000 to 450,000 distinct CDR3 sequences listed, under 30% are singletons. Input material: PBMCs. All receptors come from a woman aged 18-50 years in good health.

The rearrangement links TRBV5-1 to TRBJ1-1, with unresolved D. The CDR3 has 16 amino acids. Germline V gives CDR1 SGHRS, CDR2 YFSETQ. Trimming cost V 2 bases and J 1 base, with 15 bases left between them. The CDR3 region has the DNA TGCGCCAGCAGCTTCGGGGTAGCAATGCGGAACACTGAAGCTTTCTTT. Translating gives CASSFGVAMRNTEAFF.

This clonotype has more than one count but fewer than ten. The chain uses TRBV24-1 and TRBJ1-1; 7 nucleotides match TRBD1. CDR3 length: 14 amino acids. The V and J ends lost 4 bases and 4 bases, in that order; junction bases with no gene match: 5. Germline V gene data show CDR1 as KGHDR and CDR2 as SFDVKD. The CDR3 spells CATSDGHRGTEAFF. For the CDR3, the DNA is TGTGCCACCAGTGACGGTCACAGGGGCACTGAAGCTTTCTTT.

CDR3 region: CASSQETVANYGYTF. The CDR3 DNA follows: TGTGCCAGCAGCCAAGAGACGGTCGCTAACTATGGCTACACCTTC. This chain connects TRBV4-2 to TRBJ1-2; no reliable D call. CDR3 length equals 15 residues. V lost 0 bases, J lost 0 bases, and 8 bases lay in between. Germline V gives CDR1 LGHNA, CDR2 YNFKEQ.